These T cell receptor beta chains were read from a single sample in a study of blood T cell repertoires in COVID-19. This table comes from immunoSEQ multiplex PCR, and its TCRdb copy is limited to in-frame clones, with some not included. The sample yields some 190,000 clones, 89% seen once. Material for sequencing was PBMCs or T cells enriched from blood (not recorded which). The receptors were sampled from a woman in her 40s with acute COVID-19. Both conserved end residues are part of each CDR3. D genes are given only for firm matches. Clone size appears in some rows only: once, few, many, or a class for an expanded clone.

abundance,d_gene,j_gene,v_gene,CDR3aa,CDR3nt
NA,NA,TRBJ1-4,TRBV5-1,CASSPLGGDEKLFF,TGCGCCAGCAGCCCCCTGGGGGGTGATGAAAAACTGTTTTTT
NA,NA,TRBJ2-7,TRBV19,CASSSRGSDEQYF,TGTGCCAGTAGTTCCAGGGGATCGGACGAGCAGTACTTC
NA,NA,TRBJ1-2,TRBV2,CASAQVTEQGYGYTF,TGTGCCAGCGCCCAGGTTACGGAACAAGGCTATGGCTACACCTTC
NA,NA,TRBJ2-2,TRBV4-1,CASSHPEAGPDTGELFF,TGCGCCAGCAGCCATCCAGAGGCGGGGCCGGACACCGGGGAGCTGTTTTTT
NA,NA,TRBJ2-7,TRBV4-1,CASSQAGLSYEQYF,TGCGCCAGCAGCCAGGCGGGACTTTCTTACGAGCAGTACTTC
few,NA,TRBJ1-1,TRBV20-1,CSARGMTAAFF,TGCAGTGCTAGAGGGATGACTGCAGCTTTCTTT
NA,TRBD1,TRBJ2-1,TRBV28,CASKLLGQGSHNEQFF,TGTGCCAGCAAACTCCTGGGACAGGGGAGTCACAATGAGCAGTTCTTC
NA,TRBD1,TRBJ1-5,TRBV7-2,CASRGTNRGRSNQPQHF,TGTGCCAGCAGGGGAACTAACAGGGGTCGGAGCAATCAGCCCCAGCATTTT
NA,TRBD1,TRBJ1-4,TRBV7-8,CASSIQGSANEKLFF,TGTGCCAGCAGCATACAGGGGTCGGCTAATGAAAAACTGTTTTTT
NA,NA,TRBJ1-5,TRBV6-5,CASSPSGTNQPQHF,TGTGCCAGCAGTCCATCTGGGACAAATCAGCCCCAGCATTTT
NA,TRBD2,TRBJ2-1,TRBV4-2,CASSGGLAGVNEQFF,TGTGCCAGCAGCGGAGGACTAGCGGGAGTCAATGAGCAGTTCTTC
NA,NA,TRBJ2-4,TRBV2,CASNRDLAKNIQYF,TGTGCCAGCAACAGGGATCTAGCCAAAAACATTCAGTACTTC
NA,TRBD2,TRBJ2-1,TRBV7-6,CASSLGGLADNEQFF,TGTGCCAGCAGCTTAGGGGGACTAGCGGACAATGAGCAGTTCTTC
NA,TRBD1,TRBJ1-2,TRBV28,CASSLLGQGYGYTF,TGTGCCAGCAGTTTACTGGGACAGGGATATGGCTACACCTTC
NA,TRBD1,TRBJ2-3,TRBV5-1,CASSKDRGATDTQYF,TGCGCCAGCAGCAAGGACAGGGGAGCCACAGATACGCAGTATTTT
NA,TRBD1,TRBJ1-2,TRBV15,CATSRGGGQAGGGYTF,TGTGCCACCAGCAGGGGGGGAGGACAGGCCGGGGGAGGCTACACCTTC
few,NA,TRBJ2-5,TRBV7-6,CASSPGWGAAETQYF,TGTGCCAGCAGCCCTGGCTGGGGAGCGGCGGAGACCCAGTACTTC
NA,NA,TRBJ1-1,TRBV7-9,CASSLPPGQGMNTEAFF,TGTGCCAGCAGCTTACCCCCGGGACAAGGGATGAACACTGAAGCTTTCTTT
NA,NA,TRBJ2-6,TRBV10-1,CASSERSCSGANVLTF,TGCGCCAGCAGTGAGCGGAGCTGCTCTGGGGCCAACGTCCTGACTTTC
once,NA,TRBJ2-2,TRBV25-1,CASVGEGHITGELFF,TGTGCCAGCGTCGGCGAGGGACACATAACCGGGGAGCTGTTTTTT
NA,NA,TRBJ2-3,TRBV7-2,CASSFFGVSGTDTQYF,TGTGCCAGCAGCTTCTTCGGGGTCTCGGGCACAGATACGCAGTATTTT
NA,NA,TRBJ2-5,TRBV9,CASSVGSGVQETQYF,TGTGCCAGCAGCGTAGGTTCCGGGGTACAAGAGACCCAGTACTTC
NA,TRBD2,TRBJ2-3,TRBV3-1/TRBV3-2,CASSPTSGGVTDTQYF,TGTGCCAGCAGCCCAACAAGCGGGGGGGTGACAGATACGCAGTATTTT
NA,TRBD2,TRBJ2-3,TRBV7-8,CASSPTGLAGRADTQYF,TGTGCCAGCAGCCCGACCGGACTAGCGGGAAGGGCAGATACGCAGTATTTT
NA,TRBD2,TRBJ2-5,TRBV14,CASSRELKGVGGLASLRGETQYF,TGTGCCAGCAGCCGAGAACTGAAGGGGGTTGGGGGACTAGCCTCACTCCGGGGAGAGACCCAGTACTTC
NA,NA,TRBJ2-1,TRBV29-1,CSVETGLDSYNEQFF,TGCAGCGTTGAAACGGGACTTGACTCCTACAATGAGCAGTTCTTC
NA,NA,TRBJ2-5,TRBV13,CASSFSGSVDKETQYF,TGTGCCAGCAGCTTTTCGGGGTCGGTCGATAAAGAGACCCAGTACTTC
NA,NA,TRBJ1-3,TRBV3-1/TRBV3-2,CASSQAIWTHGNTIYF,TGTGCCAGCAGCCAAGCGATCTGGACACATGGAAACACCATATATTTT
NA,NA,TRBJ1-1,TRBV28,CASSPKGLGRGTEAFF,TGTGCCAGCAGCCCCAAGGGCCTGGGGCGCGGAACTGAAGCTTTCTTT
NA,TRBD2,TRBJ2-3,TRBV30,CAWSIRTSGADTQYF,TGTGCCTGGAGTATAAGGACTAGCGGGGCAGATACGCAGTATTTT
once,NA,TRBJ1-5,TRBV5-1,CASSRDAGGNQPQHF,TGCGCCAGCAGCCGGGACGCGGGAGGAAATCAGCCCCAGCATTTT
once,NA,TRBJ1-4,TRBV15,CATSRAGFEKLFF,TGTGCCACCAGCAGGGCCGGGTTTGAAAAACTGTTTTTT
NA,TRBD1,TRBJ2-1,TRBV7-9,CASRLGQGRGEQFF,TGTGCCAGCAGACTCGGACAGGGCCGAGGTGAGCAGTTCTTC
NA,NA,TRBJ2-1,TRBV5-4,CASSLAGRGNEQFF,TGTGCCAGCAGCTTGGCCGGCAGGGGTAATGAGCAGTTCTTC
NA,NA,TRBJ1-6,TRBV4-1,CASSFGTPSSPLHF,TGCGCCAGCAGCTTCGGGACTCCTAGTTCACCCCTCCACTTT
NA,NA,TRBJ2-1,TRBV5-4,CASSTGTGYNEQFF,TGTGCCAGCAGCACCGGGACTGGCTACAATGAGCAGTTCTTC
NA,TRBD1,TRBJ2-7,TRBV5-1,CASSFPSTGSSYEQYF,TGCGCCAGCAGCTTTCCCTCGACAGGGAGCTCCTACGAGCAGTACTTC
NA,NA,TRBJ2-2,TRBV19,CASNRGNTGELFF,TGTGCCAGTAATAGGGGGAACACCGGGGAGCTGTTTTTT
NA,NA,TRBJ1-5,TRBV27,CASGIRVGSNQPQHF,TGTGCCAGCGGGATCAGGGTCGGGAGCAATCAGCCCCAGCATTTT
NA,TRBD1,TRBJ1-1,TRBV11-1,CASSFGTGGGTEAFF,TGTGCCAGCAGCTTTGGGACAGGGGGGGGAACTGAAGCTTTCTTT
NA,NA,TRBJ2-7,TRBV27,CASSLALSYEQYF,TGTGCCAGCAGTTTAGCACTTTCCTACGAGCAGTACTTC